What follows is one T cell receptor beta chain and its context. This specimen belongs to a study of blood T cell repertoires in COVID-19. The protocol was immunoSEQ multiplex PCR, while the TCRdb copy is restricted to in-frame clones and leaves out a portion. The sample lists some 170,000 clones, roughly 86% seen once, with 3.5% to 4% in the top ten. J gave up 0 bases and V 6 bases, and 5 bases lay outside the gene matches. This CDR3 region has 17 residues. Germline CDR1 is ENHRY and CDR2 is SYGVKD. This receptor was taken from a woman aged 60-70 years who had recovered from COVID-19. The chain is built from TRBV10-3 and TRBJ2-2; 12 nucleotides match TRBD2. Material: peripheral blood. In DNA form, the CDR3 reads TGTGCCATCAGGGGGACTAGCGGGTTGGCGAACACCGGGGAGCTGTTTTTT. It yields the protein CAIRGTSGLANTGELFF.